Listed below are T cell receptor beta chains from one sample, sequenced in a study of blood T cell repertoires in COVID-19. Clones were read by immunoSEQ multiplex PCR, and TCRdb kept only the in-frame ones, dropping some. The sample lists more than 150,000 clones, 78% occurring once. The sample comprised PBMCs or T cells enriched from blood (not recorded which). The receptors were gathered from a woman aged 45-65 years who had recovered from COVID-19. CDR3s include the opening cysteine and the closing phenylalanine or tryptophan. Each record gives: CDR3 protein, CDR3 DNA, J gene, clone size, V gene, D gene. D genes are given only for firm matches. Size is omitted from some rows. Given values are once, few, many or a class for expanded clones.

CATSESTNEQFF	TGTGCCACCAGTGAATCCACAAATGAGCAGTTCTTC	TRBJ2-1	-	TRBV24-1	-
CASSVDGRDNSPLHF	TGTGCCAGCAGCGTAGATGGCAGGGATAATTCACCCCTCCACTTT	TRBJ1-6	-	TRBV9	-
CSASETGYYGYTF	TGCAGTGCTAGTGAAACAGGATATTATGGCTACACCTTC	TRBJ1-2	-	TRBV20-1	-
CASSLARLALNEQFF	TGTGCCAGCAGCTTAGCGCGGCTAGCCCTCAATGAGCAGTTCTTC	TRBJ2-1	-	TRBV7-2	-
CASSQAGTGKEILFF	TGTGCCAGCAGCCAAGCCGGGACAGGGAAAGAGATTCTGTTTTTT	TRBJ1-4	-	TRBV3-1/TRBV3-2	TRBD1
CASRVSGSAYEQYF	TGTGCCAGCCGGGTTAGCGGGAGCGCCTACGAGCAGTACTTC	TRBJ2-7	-	TRBV28	TRBD2
CASSWDRGVGYTF	TGTGCCAGCAGTTGGGACAGGGGGGTAGGCTACACCTTC	TRBJ1-2	-	TRBV7-2	TRBD1
CASSLGGREGLEQYF	TGTGCCAGCAGCCTAGGGGGACGGGAGGGCCTTGAGCAGTACTTC	TRBJ2-7	-	TRBV7-9	TRBD2
CASSLSTGTSGRYTGELFF	TGTGCCAGCAGCTTGAGTACCGGGACTAGCGGGAGATACACCGGGGAGCTGTTTTTT	TRBJ2-2	once	TRBV11-2	TRBD2
CASRTGDTGELFF	TGCGCCAGCAGAACAGGGGACACCGGGGAGCTGTTTTTT	TRBJ2-2	once	TRBV5-1	TRBD1
CASSPAGYEQYF	TGTGCCAGTTCCCCGGCGGGGTACGAGCAGTACTTC	TRBJ2-7	-	TRBV18	-
CASSYTGVDSPLHF	TGTGCCAGCAGTTACACGGGGGTGGATTCACCCCTCCACTTT	TRBJ1-6	-	TRBV6-2/TRBV6-3	-
CASTRTDAGELFF	TGCGCCAGCACCAGGACAGATGCCGGGGAGCTGTTTTTT	TRBJ2-2	-	TRBV5-1	-
CASREQGANYGYTF	TGTGCCAGCAGAGAACAGGGGGCTAACTATGGCTACACCTTC	TRBJ1-2	-	TRBV2	TRBD1
CASSVGGVRNNEQFF	TGTGCCAGCAGCGTGGGGGGAGTAAGAAACAATGAGCAGTTCTTC	TRBJ2-1	-	TRBV7-2	-
CASSQDAQGDYGYTF	TGCGCCAGCAGCCAAGATGCCCAGGGGGACTATGGCTACACCTTC	TRBJ1-2	once	TRBV4-3	TRBD1
CASSLAAAEANYGYTF	TGTGCCAGCAGCTTAGCGGCAGCAGAGGCTAACTATGGCTACACCTTC	TRBJ1-2	-	TRBV7-9	-
CATGLAGSSYEQYF	TGTGCCACCGGACTAGCGGGAAGCTCCTACGAGCAGTACTTC	TRBJ2-7	few	TRBV18	TRBD2
CASSPDSQDSPLHF	TGTGCCAGCAGCCCGGACAGTCAAGATTCACCCCTCCACTTT	TRBJ1-6	-	TRBV3-1/TRBV3-2	-
CASSTGTALEGDQPQHF	TGTGCCAGTAGTACCGGGACAGCGCTAGAAGGGGATCAGCCCCAGCATTTT	TRBJ1-5	once	TRBV19	TRBD1
CSVSGGRNQPQHF	TGCAGCGTTTCCGGAGGTCGCAATCAGCCCCAGCATTTT	TRBJ1-5	-	TRBV29-1	-
CAISDGGTSSYEQYF	TGTGCCATCAGTGATGGCGGGACTAGCTCCTACGAGCAGTACTTC	TRBJ2-7	-	TRBV10-3	TRBD2
CASSHPRSGGGQGGPQETQYF	TGCGCCAGCAGCCACCCCCGCAGCGGAGGCGGACAGGGAGGCCCCCAAGAGACCCAGTACTTC	TRBJ2-5	once	TRBV4-1	TRBD1
CASSIGPGGRHSYGYTF	TGTGCCAGTAGTATAGGTCCGGGAGGGCGCCACAGTTATGGCTACACCTTC	TRBJ1-2	-	TRBV19	-
CASSPTTGTRGTGELFF	TGTGCCAGCAGCCCAACCACCGGGACTAGAGGGACCGGGGAGCTGTTTTTT	TRBJ2-2	-	TRBV5-4	TRBD2